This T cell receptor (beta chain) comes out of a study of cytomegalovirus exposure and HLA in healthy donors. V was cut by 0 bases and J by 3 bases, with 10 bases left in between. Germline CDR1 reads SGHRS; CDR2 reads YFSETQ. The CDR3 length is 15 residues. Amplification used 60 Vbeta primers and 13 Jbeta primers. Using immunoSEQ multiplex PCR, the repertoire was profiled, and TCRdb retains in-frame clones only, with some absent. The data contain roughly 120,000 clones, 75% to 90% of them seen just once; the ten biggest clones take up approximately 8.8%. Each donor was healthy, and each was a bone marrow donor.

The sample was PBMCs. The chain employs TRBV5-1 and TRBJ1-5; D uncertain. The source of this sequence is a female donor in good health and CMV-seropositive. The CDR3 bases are TGCGCCAGCAGCTTGGGGACTGGGTACAATCAGCCCCAGCATTTT. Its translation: CASSLGTGYNQPQHF.